A single sample gave rise to the 17 T cell receptor beta chains below, sequenced in a study of blood T cells in healthy people across ages. For the second PCR, which ran for 7 to 11 cycles, a sample-barcoded 5' primer and a J-beta primer mix were used. One entry per CDR3 protein, called by TCRdb with MiXCR from the 5' RACE reads. Counted here are more than 650,000 distinct CDR3 sequences, about 24% occurring once; the ten biggest clones make up 20% to 25%. Sequencing input: blood. The receptors were sampled from a man in his sixties or seventies in good health.

This clonotype was recorded a few times. The J gene is TRBJ1-3, the V gene TRBV10-3; D remains ambiguous. This CDR3 has 14 amino acids. Trimming stripped 2 bases from V and 2 bases from J, with 7 bases between. In germline, CDR1 is ENHRY, CDR2 SYGVKD. In DNA, the CDR3 is TGTGCCATCAGTGAGGGGGTAACTGGAAACACCATATATTTT. The encoded protein is CAISEGVTGNTIYF.

The V call is TRBV7-9, the J call TRBJ2-5; weak D call: TRBD2 (7 bases). The J call is in doubt because the DNA end fits TRBJ2-1 better. This CDR3 has 14 residues. Germline V gives CDR1 SEHNR, CDR2 FQNEAQ (reference sequence). The CDR3 spells CASSQGGLSTGQFF. The CDR3 coding sequence is TGTGCCAGCTCACAAGGGGGACTATCAACTGGGCAGTTCTTC.

The V call is TRBV11-2, the J call TRBJ2-2, with 8 bases identical to TRBD1. The CDR3 spans 15 residues. Per germline, CDR1 SGHAT and CDR2 FQNNGV. Trimming removed 5 bases from V and 4 bases from J; junction bases left unmatched: 6. The CDR3 coding sequence is TGTGCCAGCAGCGACCGGGACAGGTTCACCGGGGAGCTGTTTTTT. It is translated as CASSDRDRFTGELFF.

The chain links TRBV10-3 to TRBJ2-3; the D gene is possibly TRBD2 (5 bases). Trimming took 6 bases from V and 6 from J, leaving 16 bases between them. CDR1 and CDR2 (germline): ENHRY, SYGVKD. There are 14 residues in the CDR3. CDR3 nucleotide sequence: TGTGCCATCAGCCCCGCGGGCACCACTGATACGCAGTATTTT. Amino acids: CAISPAGTTDTQYF.

This clonotype came up a few times. The rearrangement uses TRBV25-1 and TRBJ2-5; tentative D call: TRBD2 (5 bases). The closer fit of TRBJ2-1 to the DNA end suggests the J call may be wrong. The CDR3 has 15 residues. Germline values: CDR1 MGHDK, CDR2 SYGVNS. CDR3 loop: CASSVGGPIYNEQFF. The CDR3, as DNA: TGTGCCAGCAGTGTTGGCGGGCCGATCTACAATGAGCAGTTCTTC.

This clonotype has more than one count but fewer than ten. The V gene is TRBV7-9, the J gene TRBJ2-5, with 8 positions matching TRBD2. The ends lost 5 bases at V and 5 bases at J; junction bases unmatched: 4. CDR1 and CDR2 (germline): SEHNR, FQNEAQ (reference sequence). CDR3 length: 13 amino acids. The CDR3 reads CASSRTSPETQYF. CDR3 DNA: TGTGCCAGCAGCCGGACTAGCCCGGAGACCCAGTACTTC. Variable domain in full (rest from reference TRBV7-9 and TRBJ2-5): DTGVSQNPRHKITKRGQNVTFRCDPISEHNRLYWYRQTLGQGPEFLTYFQNEAQLEKSRLLSDRFSAERPKGSFSTLEIQRTEQGDSAMYLCASSRTSPETQYFGPGTRLLVL.

This clonotype has just a few counts. V and J are TRBV19 and TRBJ2-3; 7 bases fit TRBD1. V lost 6 bases, J lost 10 bases, and 16 bases stayed unmatched. CDR3 length equals 15 residues. From germline, CDR1 is LNHDA and CDR2 SQIVND (reference sequence). In DNA form, the CDR3 reads TGTGCCAGTAGCGGGGACAGAAACCCAAGGAGACCGCAGTATTTT. Translated: CASSGDRNPRRPQYF.

This rearrangement joins TRBV6-5 to TRBJ2-7, with D possibly TRBD2 on 6 matching bases. The V gene lost 2 bases and the J gene lost 0 bases, with 8 bases spanning the gap. Germline CDR1 is MNHEY and CDR2 is SVGAGI. The CDR3 runs to 14 residues. The DNA for the CDR3 is TGTGCCAGCAGTTACGGGGACTTCTCCTACGAGCAGTACTTC. Its protein product is CASSYGDFSYEQYF.

A few counts support this clonotype. This chain links TRBV6-2 or TRBV6-3 with TRBJ2-6, with D maybe TRBD1 (6 bases). V lost 5 bases to trimming and J lost 9 bases, with 14 bases between them. Looked up from germline, CDR1 is MNHEY and CDR2 is SVGEGT. The CDR3 is 14 residues long. The CDR3 coding sequence is TGTGCCAGCAGTCCCGACAGGCCTCTCAACGTCCTGACTTTC. This translates into CASSPDRPLNVLTF.

Only a few counts were recorded for this clonotype. The genes are TRBV7-2 and TRBJ2-7; the D gene is possibly TRBD2 (5 bases). With 3 bases removed from V and 4 bases from J, the gap between germline ends came to 10 bases. CDR1 and CDR2 (germline): SGHTA, FQGNSA. CDR3 length: 13 residues. CDR3 DNA sequence: TGTGCCAGCAGCTTGGACGGGGATTACGAGCAGTACGTC. Translating gives CASSLDGDYEQYV.

This clonotype turned up a few times. V gene TRBV6-5 combines with J gene TRBJ1-4; D ambiguous. Trimming pared 4 bases from V and 6 bases from J, leaving 9 bases between. The CDR3 has 13 amino acids. Germline V lookup: CDR1 MNHEY, CDR2 SVGAGI. The CDR3 DNA is TGTGCCAGCAGTTCCCGGATTGATGAAAAACTGTTTTTT. Translated: CASSSRIDEKLFF.

A note on this clonotype: Its ends do not fully match the called genes, so a read error is possible. V usage is TRBV24-1 and J usage is TRBJ2-3; 10 bases agree with TRBD2. Germline loops: CDR1 KGHDR, CDR2 SFDVKD. This CDR3 spans 16 amino acids. CDR3: CAASDWTSGSTDTQYF. CDR3 in DNA: TGTGCCGCCAGCGACTGGACTAGCGGATCCACAGATACGCAGTATTTT.

V usage is TRBV9 and J usage is TRBJ1-3, with a possible D match to TRBD1 (6 bases). The CDR3 extends over 16 amino acids. V was clipped by 4 bases and J by 0 bases, with 14 bases between them. Germline V gene lookup returns CDR1 SGDLS and CDR2 YYNGEE. CDR3 region: CASSPQDRHSGNTIYF. Written as DNA, the CDR3 is TGTGCCAGCAGCCCCCAGGACAGACACTCTGGAAACACCATATATTTT.

Comments on this clonotype: Germline is not matched at one junction end, which may reflect a read error. J is TRBJ1-4 and V is TRBV11-2; no clear D. CDR3 length: 15 residues. Germline CDR1 is SGHAT and CDR2 is FQNNGV. The CDR3 DNA reads as TGTGCCGGCAGCTTAGAGGCCGGAACTAATGAAAAACTGTTTTTT. Encoded protein: CAGSLEAGTNEKLFF.

This clonotype was seen only a few times. The chain combines TRBV11-2 with TRBJ1-1, with D tentatively TRBD1 (5 bases). Germline values: CDR1 SGHAT, CDR2 FQNNGV. Trimming pared 4 bases from V and 2 bases from J, leaving 17 bases between. This CDR3 has 16 amino acids. The CDR3: CASSYTGGRTNTEAFF. The CDR3 DNA follows: TGTGCCAGCAGCTATACAGGAGGACGGACCAACACTGAAGCTTTCTTT.

Turning to this clonotype: The CDR3 carries no conserved terminal phenylalanine or tryptophan, so it likely arises from a read error. The rearrangement joins TRBV5-1 to TRBJ2-6; no clear D. The germline CDR1 and CDR2 sequences are SGHRS and YFSETQ. CDR3 length equals 16 residues. V gave up 0 bases and J gave up 2 bases, with 9 bases separating them. CDR3 protein: CASSLDVGPGANVLTL. Written as DNA, the CDR3 is TGCGCCAGCAGCTTGGATGTAGGACCTGGGGCCAACGTCCTGACTCTC.

In this sample, this clonotype turned up a few times. The V gene is TRBV20-1, the J gene TRBJ2-5; 11 bases match TRBD1. This CDR3 contains 14 residues. J lost 11 bases, V lost 3 bases, and 11 bases had no gene match. CDR1 is DFQATT, CDR2 SNEGSKA, per germline (reference sequence). The CDR3 spells CSASLGQGEMEQYF. The CDR3 DNA reads as TGCAGTGCTAGCCTGGGACAGGGGGAAATGGAGCAGTACTTC.